This TCR beta chain was retrieved from a study of early T cells in non-severe SARS-CoV-2 infection. Trimming left V 4 bases short and J 8 bases short, with 4 bases between. CDR3 size: 10 residues. CDR1 and CDR2 from the germline V gene are SGHRS and YFSETQ. From the 5' RACE reads, TCRdb called clonotypes with MiXCR, one entry per CDR3 protein. This sample has tens of thousands of distinct CDR3 sequences, with roughly a tenth found just once. The chain employs TRBV5-1 and TRBJ2-1, with unresolved D. The sequence derives from an adult who was a healthcare worker with PCR-confirmed SARS-CoV-2 infection or an uninfected control (not recorded which). Source material: whole blood. CDR3: CASSGDEQFF. The DNA of the CDR3 is TGCGCCAGCAGCGGGGATGAGCAGTTCTTC.